The 5 T cell receptor beta chains in this list originate from one sample, sequenced in a study of shared clonotypes between healthy human individuals. The method was immunoSEQ multiplex PCR; TCRdb's version includes in-frame clones alone and lacks a portion of them. The sample has over 850,000 clones, approximately 80% seen once. The sequenced material came from memory CD4+ T cells from PBMCs. Subset: CD45RA-negative fraction. The receptors derive from a man between 18 and 35 years old in good health. Some clones in this sample may be carry-over from other donors' samples.

The chain is built from TRBV5-4 and TRBJ2-1, with 7 positions matching TRBD2. This CDR3 region has 14 residues. Germline V CDR1 and CDR2: SGHNT, YYREEE (reference sequence). After removal of 1 base from V and 9 bases from J, the junction contained 7 bases not matched to a gene. The CDR3 spells CASSLREGRSEQFF. In nucleotides, the CDR3 is TGTGCCAGCAGCTTGAGGGAGGGCAGAAGTGAGCAGTTCTTC.

The chain joins TRBV27 to TRBJ2-7; TRBD2 matches 7 bases. Per germline, CDR1 MNHEY and CDR2 SMNVEV (reference sequence). The CDR3 is 14 residues long. J was trimmed by 10 bases and V by 5 bases; bases with no gene match: 14. The CDR3: CASSPERGGLSQYF. For the CDR3, the DNA is TGTGCCAGCAGTCCAGAGCGGGGAGGCCTCAGTCAGTACTTC.

This sequence joins TRBV9 and TRBJ1-1, with D perhaps matching TRBD1 (5 bases). CDR1 and CDR2 (germline): SGDLS, YYNGEE. The CDR3 totals 14 residues. V shed 2 bases and J shed 5 bases, with 13 bases lying between them. CDR3 protein: CASSVMGTGTEAFF. As DNA, the CDR3 is TGTGCCAGCAGCGTGATGGGGACCGGAACTGAAGCTTTCTTT.

This chain joins TRBV4-1 and TRBJ1-2; maybe TRBD1 (5 bases). Between the trimmed V and J ends, which lost 1 base and 0 bases, there was a span of 18 bases. The CDR3 runs 18 residues. The V gene's germline CDR1 is MGHRA and CDR2 YSYEKL. The CDR3 reads CASSQAPARGAANYGYTF. The CDR3 DNA follows: TGCGCCAGCAGCCAAGCCCCAGCGCGGGGCGCAGCTAACTATGGCTACACCTTC.

This clone was recorded only once. The rearrangement joins TRBV11-3 to TRBJ1-1, with TRBD1 matching over 8 bases. The junction had 9 bases not matched to a gene; V was cut back by 4 bases and J by 11 bases. This CDR3 has 13 amino acids. Germline assignment: CDR1 SGHNT and CDR2 YENEEA. The CDR3 DNA sequence: TGTGCCAGCAGCTCCGACAGGGGTGGTGTCGCTTTCTTT. The encoded protein is CASSSDRGGVAFF. The full variable domain, in which reference TRBV11-3 and TRBJ1-1 provide the parts outside the CDR3, is EAGVVQSPRYKIIEKKQPVAFWCNPISGHNTLYWYLQNLGQGPELLIRYENEEAVDDSQLPKDRFSAERLKGVDSTLKIQPAELGDSAVYLCASSSDRGGVAFFGQGTRLTVV.